The clone carrying this TCR beta chain was counted a few times. Antigen unknown. This sample was taken from a study of T cells in Graves' hyperthyroidism and ophthalmopathy. Germline V gene data show CDR1 as SNHLY and CDR2 as FYNNEI. CDR3 length equals 13 residues. Trimming pared 4 bases from V and 3 bases from J, leaving 9 bases between. Amplified regions were TCR beta CDR3 sequences from RNA transcripts. TCR CDR3 underwent first-round RT-PCR with the HTBI primer set. Each CDR3 protein is one row after TCRdb ran MiXCR on the multiplex PCR reads. The sample lists hundreds of thousands of distinct CDR3 sequences, roughly 46% occurring once. The study, taken as a whole, reports: In the blood, most expanded thyroid clonotypes above 0.001 appeared as well.

This TCR derives from an adult man with Graves' disease, either hyperthyroidism or ophthalmopathy (not recorded which). Sequences were obtained from peripheral blood or thyroid tissue (not recorded which). This chain uses TRBV2 with TRBJ1-1; D unresolved. The CDR3 spells CASSAGLDTEAFF. CDR3 DNA sequence: TGTGCCAGCAGTGCCGGGTTAGACACTGAAGCTTTCTTT.